One and the same sample provided the 6 T cell receptor beta chains below, sequenced in a study of shared clonotypes between healthy human individuals. Sequencing was performed with immunoSEQ multiplex PCR; in TCRdb, only in-frame clones are kept and a portion is missing. The table has approximately 2.3 million clones, more than 80% seen once; the top ten hold about 0.37%. The specimen was naive CD4+ T cells from PBMCs. Subset here: CD45RA+ positively selected. These TCRs come from a man aged 18 to 35 in good health. Some clones in this sample may be carry-over from other donors' samples.

This clone was found once. The rearrangement links TRBV6-1 to TRBJ1-5; D possibly corresponds to TRBD1 (6 bases). Germline lookup yields CDR1 MNHNS and CDR2 SASEGT. Trimming left V 4 bases short and J 6 bases short, with 16 bases between. This CDR3 has 15 amino acids. The CDR3: CASSGPTGSGQPQHF. The CDR3 coding sequence is TGTGCCAGCAGTGGACCTACAGGGTCAGGTCAGCCCCAGCATTTT.

The chain couples TRBV7-9 to TRBJ2-7; 9 bases line up with TRBD1. The CDR3 runs to 14 residues. Per the germline V gene, CDR1 is SEHNR and CDR2 is FQNEAQ (reference sequence). V shed 3 bases and J 3 bases; nucleotides not matched to a gene: 3. CDR3 region: CASSFRQGDYEQYF. CDR3 DNA sequence: TGTGCCAGCAGCTTCCGACAGGGGGACTACGAGCAGTACTTC.

The genes are TRBV7-3 and TRBJ2-3; 7 nucleotides match TRBD2. Germline lookup yields CDR1 SGHTA and CDR2 FQGTGA. The CDR3 consists of 15 residues. V gave up 5 bases and J gave up 0 bases; unmatched junction bases: 5. The CDR3 protein is CASSPAGLSTDTQYF. The CDR3 DNA sequence: TGTGCCAGCAGCCCAGCGGGGCTTAGCACAGATACGCAGTATTTT.

Worth noting for this clone: Other DNA sequences from this sample encode an identical CDR3 as well. This chain links TRBV7-2 with TRBJ2-3; D uncertain. The V end was cut by 3 bases, the J end by 1 base, with 8 bases between. The CDR3 is made up of 14 amino acids. From germline, CDR1 is SGHTA and CDR2 FQGNSA. The DNA for the CDR3 is TGTGCCAGCAGCTTGACCGGACGCACAGATACGCAGTATTTT. It translates to CASSLTGRTDTQYF.

In regard to this clone: The sample carries other DNA sequences with the same CDR3. The rearrangement links TRBV11-3 to TRBJ2-2, with D hard to call. Germline CDR1 SGHNT, CDR2 YENEEA. The CDR3 length is 12 residues. Deletions cut 1 base from V and 8 bases from J, with 5 bases between. The DNA of the CDR3 is TGTGCCAGCAGCTTAGCCCCGGGGGAGCTGTTTTTT. This sequence encodes CASSLAPGELFF.

This chain connects TRBV30 to TRBJ1-1; D is perhaps TRBD1 (5 bases). Germline CDR1 reads GTSNPN; CDR2 reads SVGIG (reference sequence). The CDR3 covers 13 residues. V lost 3 bases, J lost 1 base, and 9 bases lay in between. This CDR3 reads CAWSAQANTEAFF. The CDR3, as DNA: TGTGCCTGGAGCGCACAGGCGAACACTGAAGCTTTCTTT.